A single sample is the source of the 15 T cell receptor beta chains below, sequenced in a study of OX40 agonist ivuxolimab in advanced cancers. Using immunoSEQ multiplex PCR, the repertoire was profiled, and TCRdb retains in-frame clones only, with some absent. The sample lists tens of thousands of clones, around nine tenths seen once, with roughly 23% in the top ten. The material sequenced was CD4+ or CD8+ T cells sorted from blood, taken in a trial of the OX40 agonist ivuxolimab. The receptors were sampled from an adult with an advanced solid tumor such as melanoma, head and neck, liver or kidney cancer.

The CDR3 bases are TGTGCCAGCAGCGTAGGACTAGCGGAATACAATGAGCAGTTCTTC. Its translation: CASSVGLAEYNEQFF. The chain has TRBV9 and TRBJ2-1, with 9 bases identical to TRBD2. J gave up 4 bases and V 0 bases, and 2 bases lay outside the gene matches. This CDR3 spans 15 amino acids. CDR1 is SGDLS, CDR2 YYNGEE, per germline.

A few counts support this clone. The genes are TRBV6-5 and TRBJ2-1; D gene ambiguous. CDR1 MNHEY and CDR2 SVGAGI come from the germline V gene. The CDR3 totals 11 residues. V gave up 4 bases and J gave up 8 bases, with 6 bases separating them. The CDR3 is CASSSRDEQFF. DNA of the CDR3: TGTGCCAGCAGTTCTCGCGATGAGCAGTTCTTC.

This chain joins TRBV30 and TRBJ2-1; TRBD1 matches 7 bases. Germline V gene lookup returns CDR1 GTSNPN and CDR2 SVGIG (reference sequence). The V segment lost 0 bases and the J segment 5 bases; nucleotides outside the gene matches: 4. The CDR3 spans 14 residues. The CDR3 loop reads CAWSVGTVDNEQFF. Here the CDR3 DNA reads TGTGCCTGGAGTGTAGGGACAGTGGACAATGAGCAGTTCTTC.

V usage is TRBV28 and J usage is TRBJ2-3; the D gene is possibly TRBD2 (5 bases). CDR1 is MDHEN and CDR2 is SYDVKM in the germline V gene. The CDR3 is 12 residues long. Trimming removed 7 bases at V and 1 base at J, with 6 bases between. The CDR3 sequence is CASMRGTDTQYF. In DNA form, the CDR3 reads TGTGCCAGCATGAGGGGCACAGATACGCAGTATTTT.

V and J are TRBV10-3 and TRBJ2-3; unclear D gene. CDR3 length: 15 residues. V gave up 6 bases and J gave up 0 bases, with 13 bases separating them. Germline V gene sequence: CDR1 ENHRY, CDR2 SYGVKD. DNA of the CDR3: TGTGCCATCAGCCGTGACGGGCCGAGCACAGATACGCAGTATTTT. Translated: CAISRDGPSTDTQYF.

The V and J genes are TRBV10-1 and TRBJ2-7; TRBD1 agrees at 7 bases. The ends lost 8 bases at V and 1 base at J; junction bases unmatched: 2. Germline V CDR1 and CDR2: WNHNN, SYGVQD (reference sequence). The CDR3 extends over 12 amino acids. CDR3 loop: CASRDRSYEQYF. CDR3 bases: TGCGCCAGCCGGGACAGATCCTACGAGCAGTACTTC.

The rearrangement joins TRBV11-2 to TRBJ2-4, with TRBD2 as a possible D gene (6 bases). Germline V lookup: CDR1 SGHAT, CDR2 FQNNGV. V shed 1 base and J shed 0 bases, with 16 bases lying between them. The CDR3 extends over 18 amino acids. CDR3 in amino acids: CASSLVEVTGLAKNIQYF. The CDR3 DNA reads as TGTGCCAGCAGCTTAGTCGAGGTGACGGGACTAGCCAAAAACATTCAGTACTTC.

This chain connects TRBV6-1 to TRBJ2-6, with 11 bases lining up with TRBD1. CDR1 is MNHNS and CDR2 is SASEGT in the germline V gene. The CDR3 totals 16 residues. J was trimmed by 2 bases and V by 4 bases; bases with no gene match: 1. In DNA form, the CDR3 reads TGTGCCAGCAGTGGGACAGGGGGCGCTGGGGCCAACGTCCTGACTTTC. Its translation is CASSGTGGAGANVLTF.

The V gene is TRBV4-3, the J gene TRBJ2-7; 10 nucleotides align to TRBD2. CDR3 length: 15 residues. After removal of 0 bases from V and 3 bases from J, the junction contained 2 bases not matched to a gene. Germline V gene data show CDR1 as LGHNA and CDR2 as YSLEER. Here the CDR3 reads CASSQEPSGSYEQYF. CDR3 bases: TGCGCCAGCAGCCAAGAACCTAGCGGGAGCTACGAGCAGTACTTC.

The chain joins TRBV11-2 to TRBJ2-2; 9 nucleotides agree with TRBD2. In germline, CDR1 is SGHAT, CDR2 FQNNGV. This CDR3 comprises 17 residues. Trimming at V came to 2 bases and at J to 1 base, leaving 5 bases not matched to a gene. The CDR3 sequence is CASSLSLAGVNTGELFF. CDR3 bases: TGTGCCAGCAGCTTAAGCTTAGCGGGAGTGAACACCGGGGAGCTGTTTTTT.

J is TRBJ2-3 and V is TRBV28, with D possibly being TRBD1 or TRBD2 (7 bases each). The CDR3 has 14 residues. V lost 5 bases and J 6 bases, leaving 15 bases between the germline ends. Germline V CDR1 and CDR2: MDHEN, SYDVKM. CDR3 bases: TGTGCCAGCAGTCCCGACAGGGAGGGGGATACGCAGTATTTT. Translation: CASSPDREGDTQYF.

This clone appeared a single time. The rearrangement uses TRBV9 and TRBJ1-1, with 7 bases fitting TRBD1. The V segment lost 0 bases and the J segment 6 bases; nucleotides outside the gene matches: 5. The CDR3 consists of 14 residues. The germline gives CDR1 SGDLS, CDR2 YYNGEE. CDR3 DNA: TGTGCCAGCAGCGTAGGGAACAGGGGATCTGAAGCTTTCTTT. It codes for CASSVGNRGSEAFF.

This chain links TRBV15 with TRBJ2-1; D possibly uses TRBD1 or TRBD2 (5 bases each). Germline V gene data show CDR1 as LNHNV and CDR2 as YYDKDF (reference sequence). This CDR3 is 16 amino acids long. Trimming shortened V by 5 bases and J by 2 bases, and 16 bases separated the two germline ends. For the CDR3, the DNA is TGTGCCACCAGCCTGCTGGGGGAGAAGGCCTACAATGAGCAGTTCTTC. It specifies CATSLLGEKAYNEQFF.

The chain employs TRBV6-6 and TRBJ1-1; 8 nucleotides line up with TRBD1. The CDR3 spans 14 residues. With V trimmed by 5 bases and J by 0 bases, 2 bases remained unmatched. Germline assignment: CDR1 MNHNY and CDR2 SVGAGI (reference sequence). CDR3 region: CASSGDRLNTEAFF. DNA for the CDR3: TGTGCCAGCAGTGGGGACAGGTTGAACACTGAAGCTTTCTTT.

The V and J genes are TRBV4-3 and TRBJ1-4; D is ambiguous. CDR1 LGHNA and CDR2 YSLEER come from the germline V gene. The CDR3 covers 15 residues. Trimming left V 4 bases short and J 3 bases short, with 12 bases between. CDR3 sequence (DNA): TGCGCCAGCAGCCTCTTGGCTGAGGCTAATGAAAAACTGTTTTTT. Translating gives CASSLLAEANEKLFF.